One sample yielded the 20 T cell receptor beta chains listed below, sequenced in a study of cytomegalovirus exposure and HLA in healthy donors. With 60 Vbeta and 13 Jbeta primers, the PCR was carried out. TCRdb's copy holds only in-frame clones and misses some; the assay was immunoSEQ multiplex PCR. The sample has about 150,000 clones; over 70% are singletons. The sample taken for sequencing was PBMCs. The receptor source for this set is a man younger than 40 in good health and CMV-seropositive.

The chain is built from TRBV4-2 and TRBJ2-5, with 7 bases lining up with TRBD2. Unmatched junction bases numbered 5, after V lost 0 bases and J lost 4 bases. Germline CDR1 LGHNA, CDR2 YNFKEQ. The CDR3 sequence is 15 residues long. Here the CDR3 DNA reads TGTGCCAGCAGCCAAGAAGCGACTAGCATAGAGACCCAGTACTTC. It encodes CASSQEATSIETQYF.

The genes are TRBV19 and TRBJ2-7; D not resolved. V lost 6 bases to trimming and J lost 0 bases, with 9 bases between them. The CDR3 spans 13 residues. Germline V CDR1 and CDR2: LNHDA, SQIVND (reference sequence). The CDR3 DNA follows: TGTGCCAGTAGCTTGCTAGTCTCCTACGAGCAGTACTTC. Its translation is CASSLLVSYEQYF.

The J gene is TRBJ2-1, the V gene TRBV18, with D possibly TRBD2 on 6 matching bases. This CDR3 has 15 residues. CDR1 KGHSH and CDR2 LQKENI come from the germline V gene. V was trimmed by 4 bases and J by 3 bases, leaving 13 bases between them. CDR3: CASSLRLGVYNEQFF. The CDR3 nucleotides are TGTGCCAGCTCACTGCGACTAGGAGTCTACAATGAGCAGTTCTTC.

The CDR3 DNA reads as TGCAGCGCGTCCGGGACAGGGGGTGCGGATGAGCAGTTCTTC. It codes for CSASGTGGADEQFF. The chain uses TRBV29-1 and TRBJ2-1; 11 bases are shared with TRBD1. With V trimmed by 7 bases and J by 8 bases, 10 bases remained unmatched. CDR3 length: 14 amino acids. Germline CDR1 reads SQVTM; CDR2 reads ANQGSEA.

This sequence joins TRBV9 and TRBJ2-7, with TRBD1 matching 7 bases. The CDR3 consists of 14 residues. J was trimmed by 2 bases and V by 0 bases; bases with no gene match: 2. Germline V gives CDR1 SGDLS, CDR2 YYNGEE. CDR3: CASSVGGQPYEQYF. In nucleotides, the CDR3 is TGTGCCAGCAGCGTAGGGGGACAGCCCTACGAGCAGTACTTC.

The chain has TRBV4-2 and TRBJ2-2, with 11 bases aligning to TRBD2. CDR1 and CDR2 (germline): LGHNA, YNFKEQ. The CDR3 runs 16 residues. Trimming cost V 4 bases and J 1 base; bases outside gene matches: 2. CDR3 residues: CASSRGTSGNTGELFF. The DNA of the CDR3 is TGTGCCAGCAGCCGAGGGACTAGCGGGAACACCGGGGAGCTGTTTTTT.

V and J are TRBV11-3 and TRBJ2-3; 7 bases are shared with TRBD1. Germline trimming cut 4 bases from V and 2 bases from J; bases unmatched to any gene: 15. This CDR3 comprises 18 residues. Germline V gene lookup returns CDR1 SGHNT and CDR2 YENEEA. The CDR3 region has the DNA TGTGCCAGCAGCTACAGGGGTCCGGACCGTAGACACACAGATACGCAGTATTTT. Translating it yields CASSYRGPDRRHTDTQYF.

Here the CDR3 reads CASSEAHDRRDGYTF. In DNA form, the CDR3 reads TGTGCCAGCAGTGAAGCGCACGACAGGCGTGATGGCTACACCTTC. V usage is TRBV2 and J usage is TRBJ1-2; possibly TRBD1 for D (6 bases). The germline CDR1 and CDR2 sequences are SNHLY and FYNNEI. The CDR3 contains 15 residues. V was shortened by 0 bases and J by 6 bases, with 14 bases between the two germline ends.

The V and J genes are TRBV13 and TRBJ2-7, with D possibly matching TRBD2 (6 bases). This CDR3 region has 15 residues. Trimming took off 4 bases at V and 3 bases at J, with 16 bases between the two ends. The germline V gene has CDR1 PRHDT and CDR2 FYEKMQ (reference sequence). Here the CDR3 DNA reads TGTGCCAGCAGCTCATCGGGACTGAGAAACTACGAGCAGTACTTC. It yields the protein CASSSSGLRNYEQYF.

Concerning this clone: The sample contains more than one DNA sequence encoding this CDR3. The V gene is TRBV4-1, the J gene TRBJ2-7, with 13 bases lining up with TRBD2. CDR3 length equals 16 residues. Trimming at V came to 0 bases and at J to 3 bases, leaving 2 bases not matched to a gene. Germline V gene sequence: CDR1 MGHRA, CDR2 YSYEKL. CDR3 protein: CASSQEGLAGNYEQYF. As DNA, the CDR3 is TGCGCCAGCAGCCAAGAGGGACTAGCGGGGAACTACGAGCAGTACTTC.

This chain uses TRBV5-4 with TRBJ1-1; 7 nucleotides match TRBD1. CDR1 and CDR2 (germline): SGHNT, YYREEE (reference sequence). CDR3 length: 16 residues. V shed 4 bases, J shed 2 bases, and the junction held 11 bases outside the gene matches. The CDR3, as DNA: TGTGCCAGCAGCCAAGGGACAGTTCCCGTTAACACTGAAGCTTTCTTT. Protein: CASSQGTVPVNTEAFF. Variable domain in full (rest from reference TRBV5-4 and TRBJ1-1): ETGVTQSPTHLIKTRGQQVTLRCSSQSGHNTVSWYQQALGQGPQFIFQYYREEENGRGNFPPRFSGLQFPNYSSELNVNALELDDSALYLCASSQGTVPVNTEAFFGQGTRLTVV.

CDR3 nucleotide sequence: TGTGCCAGCAGAGAGGAGCAGGGGGCGCAATACGAGCAGTACTTC. Translating gives CASREEQGAQYEQYF. J is TRBJ2-7 and V is TRBV6-1; 8 nucleotides agree with TRBD1. Germline CDR1 is MNHNS and CDR2 is SASEGT. V shed 6 bases, J shed 4 bases, and the junction held 11 bases outside the gene matches. This CDR3 comprises 15 residues.

The chain combines TRBV30 with TRBJ1-1, with 11 positions matching TRBD1. The CDR3 extends over 16 amino acids. CDR1 GTSNPN and CDR2 SVGIG come from the germline V gene (reference sequence). J gave up 0 bases and V 3 bases, and 6 bases lay outside the gene matches. CDR3 sequence: CAWSRTGGFMNTEAFF. The CDR3 DNA reads TGTGCCTGGAGCCGGACAGGGGGCTTCATGAACACTGAAGCTTTCTTT. Based on the CDR3 plus reference TRBV30 and TRBJ1-1, the full variable domain is SQTIHQWPATLVQPVGSPLSLECTVEGTSNPNLYWYRQAAGRGLQLLFYSVGIGQISSEVPQNLSASRPQDRQFILSSKKLLLSDSGFYLCAWSRTGGFMNTEAFFGQGTRLTVV.

The chain combines TRBV5-6 with TRBJ2-7, with unresolved D. This CDR3 has 12 amino acids. V was cut by 2 bases and J by 6 bases, with 9 bases left in between. Per germline, CDR1 SGHDT and CDR2 YYEEEE. The CDR3 spells CASSLNSREQYF. The CDR3 DNA sequence: TGTGCCAGCAGCTTAAACAGTCGCGAGCAGTACTTC.

The chain recombines TRBV5-1 with TRBJ2-4; 9 nucleotides match TRBD2. J gave up 4 bases and V 2 bases, and 13 bases lay outside the gene matches. Germline CDR1 SGHRS, CDR2 YFSETQ. The CDR3 is 18 residues long. For the CDR3, the DNA is TGCGCCAGCAGCTTCGCGGGGGGGACGACAGTAAATAAAAACATTCAGTACTTC. It specifies CASSFAGGTTVNKNIQYF.

This chain links TRBV4-2 with TRBJ1-2; no clear D gene. CDR3 length: 16 amino acids. V was trimmed by 0 bases and J by 0 bases, leaving 11 bases between them. Germline lookup yields CDR1 LGHNA and CDR2 YNFKEQ. This chain's CDR3 is CASSQDLGTSNYGYTF. CDR3 DNA sequence: TGTGCCAGCAGCCAAGATCTTGGCACCTCTAACTATGGCTACACCTTC.

The chain carries TRBV28 and TRBJ2-5; 8 nucleotides agree with TRBD1. The CDR3 spans 14 residues. The V gene's germline CDR1 is MDHEN and CDR2 SYDVKM. V dropped 5 bases and J dropped 3; count of bases not matched to a gene: 5. CDR3 residues: CASSHLDREETQYF. CDR3 sequence (DNA): TGTGCCAGCAGTCACCTGGACAGGGAAGAGACCCAGTACTTC.

The rearrangement links TRBV2 to TRBJ1-1, with 9 nucleotides matching TRBD1. CDR3 length: 14 residues. Germline V lookup: CDR1 SNHLY, CDR2 FYNNEI. V lost 4 bases to trimming and J lost 4 bases; unmatched junction nucleotides: 4. In DNA form, the CDR3 reads TGTGCCAGCAGTGTACCGACAGGGGGCACTGAAGCTTTCTTT. It codes for CASSVPTGGTEAFF.

Only a few counts were recorded for this clone. The chain has TRBV6-5 and TRBJ2-7, with TRBD2 matching over 8 bases. Germline CDR1 is MNHEY and CDR2 is SVGAGI. This CDR3 is 14 amino acids long. Germline trimming cut 10 bases from V and 7 bases from J; bases unmatched to any gene: 15. The CDR3 loop reads CATRATGGPREQYF. CDR3 nucleotide sequence: TGTGCCACCCGGGCGACGGGAGGGCCGAGAGAGCAGTACTTC.

This clone was recorded once. The rearrangement uses TRBV28 and TRBJ1-3, with D possibly TRBD1 on 5 matching bases. Trimming shortened V by 6 bases and J by 2 bases, and 14 bases separated the two germline ends. Germline V lookup: CDR1 MDHEN, CDR2 SYDVKM. This CDR3 is 15 amino acids long. CDR3 sequence reads: CASRGPGLPGNTIYF. CDR3 DNA: TGTGCCAGCAGAGGGCCAGGGCTCCCTGGAAACACCATATATTTT.